This TCR beta chain emerged from a study of cytomegalovirus exposure and HLA in healthy donors. General observations from the study: Donor immune exposure was known only as CMV serostatus. Cytomegalovirus association was listed for 150 or so TCR beta chains. Later on, analysis showed that most CMV-associated TCR beta chains appeared to be HLA-restricted.

For this clone: No antigen is known for it.

The length of the CDR3 is 13 residues. V lost 7 bases to trimming and J lost 5 bases; unmatched junction nucleotides: 6. CDR1 and CDR2 from the germline V gene are ENHRY and SYGVKD. At collection, donors were nominally healthy, but unrecorded immune exposures were probable. PCR used 60 Vbeta primers and 13 Jbeta primers. TCRdb keeps only in-frame clones here, not all; method: immunoSEQ multiplex PCR. This sample has about 200,000 clones; about four fifths occur once, and the top ten carry about 1.1%. Sequenced input: PBMCs. The chain carries TRBV10-3 and TRBJ2-7, with 9 nucleotides matching TRBD2. The TCR originated in a woman in her forties in good health and CMV-seronegative. The CDR3 is CAIKEPSGDEQYF. DNA of the CDR3: TGTGCCATCAAGGAACCTAGCGGGGACGAGCAGTACTTC.